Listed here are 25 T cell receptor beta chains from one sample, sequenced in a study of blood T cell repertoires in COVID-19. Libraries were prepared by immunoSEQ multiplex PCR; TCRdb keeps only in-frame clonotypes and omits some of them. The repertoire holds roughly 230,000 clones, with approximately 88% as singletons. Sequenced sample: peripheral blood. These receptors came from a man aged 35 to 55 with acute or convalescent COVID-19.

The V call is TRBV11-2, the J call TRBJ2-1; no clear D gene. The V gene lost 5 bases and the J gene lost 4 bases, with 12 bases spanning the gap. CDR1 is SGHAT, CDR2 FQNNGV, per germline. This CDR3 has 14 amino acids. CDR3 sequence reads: CASSQGVAYNEQFF. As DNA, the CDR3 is TGTGCCAGCAGCCAAGGAGTGGCGTACAATGAGCAGTTCTTC.

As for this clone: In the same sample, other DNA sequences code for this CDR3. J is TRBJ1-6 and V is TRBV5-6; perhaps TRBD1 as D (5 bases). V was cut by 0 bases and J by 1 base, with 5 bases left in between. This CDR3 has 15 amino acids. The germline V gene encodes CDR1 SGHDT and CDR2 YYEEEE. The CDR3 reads CASSLGQSYNSPLHF. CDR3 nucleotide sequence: TGTGCCAGCAGCTTGGGACAGTCCTATAATTCACCCCTCCACTTT.

DNA of the CDR3: TGTGCCAGCAGCGTAGGACTCCTAGCGGGAGTCGGTGAGCAGTTCTTC. Encoded protein: CASSVGLLAGVGEQFF. This chain joins TRBV9 and TRBJ2-1; TRBD2 agrees at 10 bases. CDR1 is SGDLS, CDR2 YYNGEE, per germline. After removal of 0 bases from V and 9 bases from J, the junction contained 9 bases not matched to a gene. CDR3 length: 16 amino acids.

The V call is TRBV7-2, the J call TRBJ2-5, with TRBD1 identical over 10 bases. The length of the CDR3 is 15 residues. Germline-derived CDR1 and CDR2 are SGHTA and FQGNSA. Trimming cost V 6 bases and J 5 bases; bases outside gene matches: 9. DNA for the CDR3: TGTGCCAGCAGTAAGACAGGGGGCGAATATGAGACCCAGTACTTC. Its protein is CASSKTGGEYETQYF.

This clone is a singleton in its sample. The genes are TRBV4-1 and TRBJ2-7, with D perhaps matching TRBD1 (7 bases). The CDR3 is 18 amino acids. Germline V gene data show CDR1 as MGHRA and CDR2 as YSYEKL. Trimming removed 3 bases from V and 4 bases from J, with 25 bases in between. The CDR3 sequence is CASSHARGAGEGAYEQYF. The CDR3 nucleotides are TGCGCCAGCAGCCATGCTCGGGGAGCGGGCGAGGGGGCTTACGAGCAGTACTTC.

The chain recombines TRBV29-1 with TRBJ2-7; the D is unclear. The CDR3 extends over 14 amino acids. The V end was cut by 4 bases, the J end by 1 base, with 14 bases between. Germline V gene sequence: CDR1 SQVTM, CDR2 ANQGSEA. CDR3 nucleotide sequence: TGCAGCGTTGTTGACAAGATGAAATCCTACGAGCAGTACTTC. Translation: CSVVDKMKSYEQYF.

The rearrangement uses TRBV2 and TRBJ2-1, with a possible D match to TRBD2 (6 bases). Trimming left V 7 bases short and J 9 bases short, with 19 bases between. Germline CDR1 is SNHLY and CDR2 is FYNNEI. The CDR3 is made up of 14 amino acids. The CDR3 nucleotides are TGTGCCAGCACCCGCGGCGTGGCCGGGGGTGAGCAGTTCTTC. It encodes CASTRGVAGGEQFF.

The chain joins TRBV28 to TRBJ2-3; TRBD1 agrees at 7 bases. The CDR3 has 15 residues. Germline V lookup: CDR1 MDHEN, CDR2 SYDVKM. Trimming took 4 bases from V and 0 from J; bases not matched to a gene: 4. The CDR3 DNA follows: TGTGCCAGCAGTTGGGGACAGACTAGCACAGATACGCAGTATTTT. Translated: CASSWGQTSTDTQYF.

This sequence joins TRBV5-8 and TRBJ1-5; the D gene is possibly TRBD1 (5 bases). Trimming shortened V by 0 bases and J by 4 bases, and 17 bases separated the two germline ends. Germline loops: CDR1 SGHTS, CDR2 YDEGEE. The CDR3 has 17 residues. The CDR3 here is CASSLDRGVTFNQPQHF. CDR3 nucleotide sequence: TGTGCCAGCAGCTTGGATCGGGGGGTAACTTTTAATCAGCCCCAGCATTTT.

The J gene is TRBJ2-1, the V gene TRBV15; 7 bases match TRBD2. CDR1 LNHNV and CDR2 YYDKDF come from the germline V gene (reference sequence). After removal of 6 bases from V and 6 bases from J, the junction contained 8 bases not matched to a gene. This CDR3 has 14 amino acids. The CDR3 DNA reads TGTGCCACCAGTTGGACTAGTGGGGCCAATGAGCAGTTCTTC. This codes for CATSWTSGANEQFF.

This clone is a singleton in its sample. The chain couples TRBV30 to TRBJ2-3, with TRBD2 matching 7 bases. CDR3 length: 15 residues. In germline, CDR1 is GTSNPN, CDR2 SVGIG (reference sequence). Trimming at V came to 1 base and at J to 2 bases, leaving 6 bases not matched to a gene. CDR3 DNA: TGTGCCTGGAGTGGTAGCGGGCGGAACACAGATACGCAGTATTTT. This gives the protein CAWSGSGRNTDTQYF.

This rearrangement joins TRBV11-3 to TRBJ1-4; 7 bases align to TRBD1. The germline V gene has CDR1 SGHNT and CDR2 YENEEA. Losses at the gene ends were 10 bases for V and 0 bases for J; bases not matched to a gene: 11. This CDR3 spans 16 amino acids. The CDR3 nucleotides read TGTGCCATCCCGACAGGGAATGATTCAACTAATGAAAAACTGTTTTTT. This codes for CAIPTGNDSTNEKLFF.

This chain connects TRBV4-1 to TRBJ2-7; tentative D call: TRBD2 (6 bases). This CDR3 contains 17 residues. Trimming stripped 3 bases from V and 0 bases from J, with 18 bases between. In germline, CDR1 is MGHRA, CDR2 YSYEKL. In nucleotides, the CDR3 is TGCGCCAGCAGCCAGGGTGTAGGTTTGCGGGACTCCTACGAGCAGTACTTC. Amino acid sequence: CASSQGVGLRDSYEQYF.

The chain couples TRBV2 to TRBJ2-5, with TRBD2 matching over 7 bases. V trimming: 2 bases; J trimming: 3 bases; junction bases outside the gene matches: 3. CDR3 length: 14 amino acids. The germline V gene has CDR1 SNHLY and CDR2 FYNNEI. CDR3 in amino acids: CASSEWAGEETQYF. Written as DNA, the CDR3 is TGTGCCAGCAGTGAATGGGCGGGAGAAGAGACCCAGTACTTC.

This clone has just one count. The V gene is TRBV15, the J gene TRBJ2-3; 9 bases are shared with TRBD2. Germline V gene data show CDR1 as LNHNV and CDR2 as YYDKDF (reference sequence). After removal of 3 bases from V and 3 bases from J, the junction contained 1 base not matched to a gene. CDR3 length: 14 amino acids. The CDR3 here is CATSSLAGTDTQYF. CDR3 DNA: TGTGCCACCAGCAGCCTAGCGGGGACAGATACGCAGTATTTT.

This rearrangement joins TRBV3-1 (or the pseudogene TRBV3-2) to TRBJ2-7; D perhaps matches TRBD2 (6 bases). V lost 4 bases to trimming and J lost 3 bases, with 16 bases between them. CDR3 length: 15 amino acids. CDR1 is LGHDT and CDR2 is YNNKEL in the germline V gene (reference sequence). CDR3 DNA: TGTGCCAGCAGCCCCCGAGCAAGTAGCGGCTACGAGCAGTACTTC. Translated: CASSPRASSGYEQYF.

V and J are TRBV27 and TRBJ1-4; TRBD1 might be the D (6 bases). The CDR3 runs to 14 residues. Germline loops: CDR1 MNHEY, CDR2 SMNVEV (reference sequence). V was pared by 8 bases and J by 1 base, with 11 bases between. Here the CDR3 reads CASARGGTNEKLFF. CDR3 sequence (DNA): TGTGCCAGCGCCAGGGGCGGAACTAATGAAAAACTGTTTTTT.

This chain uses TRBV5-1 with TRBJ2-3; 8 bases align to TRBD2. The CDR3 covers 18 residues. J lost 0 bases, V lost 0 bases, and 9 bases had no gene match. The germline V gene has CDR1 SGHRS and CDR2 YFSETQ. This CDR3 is CASSLVGLREGSTDTQYF. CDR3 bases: TGCGCCAGCAGCTTGGTGGGTTTACGGGAGGGCAGCACAGATACGCAGTATTTT.

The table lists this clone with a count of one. Written as DNA, the CDR3 is TGTGCCAGCAGCCCCCGCCCGAAACTGAGCAATCAGCCCCAGCATTTT. It is translated as CASSPRPKLSNQPQHF. The chain couples TRBV6-6 to TRBJ1-5; no clear D gene. The CDR3 is 16 residues long. CDR1 and CDR2 from the germline V gene are MNHNY and SVGAGI (reference sequence). Trimming cost V 6 bases and J 1 base, with 16 bases left between them.

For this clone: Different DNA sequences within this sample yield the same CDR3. The CDR3: CASSTDRLNQPQHF. The DNA of the CDR3 is TGTGCCAGTAGTACGGACAGGTTAAATCAGCCCCAGCATTTT. The rearrangement links TRBV19 to TRBJ1-5, with TRBD1 matching 7 bases. The J segment lost 4 bases and the V segment lost 4 bases, leaving 4 bases of the junction unmatched. This CDR3 contains 14 residues. The germline gives CDR1 LNHDA, CDR2 SQIVND (reference sequence).

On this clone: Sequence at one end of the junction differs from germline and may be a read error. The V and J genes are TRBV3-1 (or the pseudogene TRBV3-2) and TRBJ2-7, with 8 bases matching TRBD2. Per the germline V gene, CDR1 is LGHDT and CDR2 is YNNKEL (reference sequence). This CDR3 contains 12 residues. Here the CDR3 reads CASSQVGREVSF. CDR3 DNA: TGTGCCAGCAGCCAAGTCGGGCGGGAGGTATCTTTC.

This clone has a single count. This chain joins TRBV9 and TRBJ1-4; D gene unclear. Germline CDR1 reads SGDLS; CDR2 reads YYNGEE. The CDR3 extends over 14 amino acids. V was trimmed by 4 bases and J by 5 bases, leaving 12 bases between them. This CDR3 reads CASSLEWSNEKLFF. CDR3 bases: TGTGCCAGCAGCCTTGAGTGGTCGAATGAAAAACTGTTTTTT.

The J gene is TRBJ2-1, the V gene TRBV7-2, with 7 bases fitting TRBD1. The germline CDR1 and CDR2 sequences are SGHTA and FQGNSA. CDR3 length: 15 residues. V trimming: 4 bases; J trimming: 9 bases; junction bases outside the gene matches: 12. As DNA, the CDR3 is TGTGCCAGCAGCTCCGAGGGGGCCCCGACGAGTGAGCAGTTCTTC. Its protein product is CASSSEGAPTSEQFF.

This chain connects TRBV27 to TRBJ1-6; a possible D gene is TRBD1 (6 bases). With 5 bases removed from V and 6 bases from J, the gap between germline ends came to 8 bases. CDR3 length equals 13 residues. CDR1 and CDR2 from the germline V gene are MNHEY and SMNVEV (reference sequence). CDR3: CASSGGANSPLHF. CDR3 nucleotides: TGTGCCAGCAGTGGGGGGGCTAATTCACCCCTCCACTTT.

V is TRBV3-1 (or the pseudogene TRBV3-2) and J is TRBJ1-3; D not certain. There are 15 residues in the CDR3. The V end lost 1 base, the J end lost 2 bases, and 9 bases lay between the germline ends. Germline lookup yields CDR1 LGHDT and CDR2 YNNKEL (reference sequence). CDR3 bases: TGTGCCAGCAGCCAAGGAGTCCGAACTGGAAACACCATATATTTT. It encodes CASSQGVRTGNTIYF.